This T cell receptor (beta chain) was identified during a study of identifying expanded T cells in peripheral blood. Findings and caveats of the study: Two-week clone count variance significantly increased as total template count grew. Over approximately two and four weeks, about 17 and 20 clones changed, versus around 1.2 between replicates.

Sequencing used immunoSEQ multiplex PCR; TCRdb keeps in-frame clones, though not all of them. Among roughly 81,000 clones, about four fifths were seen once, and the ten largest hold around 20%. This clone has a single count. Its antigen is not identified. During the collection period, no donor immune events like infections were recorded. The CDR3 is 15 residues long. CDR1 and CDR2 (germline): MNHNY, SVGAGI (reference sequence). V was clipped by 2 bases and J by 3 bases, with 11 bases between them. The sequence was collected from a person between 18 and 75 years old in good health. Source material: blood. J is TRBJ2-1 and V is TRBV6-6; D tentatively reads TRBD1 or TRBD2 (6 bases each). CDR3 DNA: TGTGCCAGCAGTTACGAGGGGGAGGTCTACAATGAGCAGTTCTTC. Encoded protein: CASSYEGEVYNEQFF.